This TCR beta chain came from a study of blood T cell repertoires in COVID-19. Study background: The origin of the acute and convalescent COVID-19 samples was the United States, Italy and Spain. Nucleic acid was either cDNA or gDNA, and it came from T cells, B-cell-depleted T cells, or PBMCs.

Original handling: Estimation of nucleated cell counts relied on the amplification of reference gene primers. Only in-frame clones appear in the TCRdb table, and some are missing; sequencing was by immunoSEQ multiplex PCR. V, J and clone size were drawn from that table, and D and trimming were deduced from the DNA. The sample contains approximately 300,000 clones, about 89% of which appear only once. Input material: peripheral blood. The TCR originated in a man between 18 and 35 years old who had recovered from COVID-19.

In DNA, the CDR3 is TGTGCCATCAGTGAGCCAGGGACAGGCGGGGGCTACGAGCAGTACTTC. It encodes CAISEPGTGGGYEQYF. The chain combines TRBV10-3 with TRBJ2-7, with D perhaps matching TRBD1 (8 bases). Germline values: CDR1 ENHRY, CDR2 SYGVKD. The CDR3 spans 16 residues. The V and J ends lost 2 bases and 3 bases respectively, with 17 bases between them.